Shown below are 8 T cell receptor beta chains from a single sample sequenced in a study of cytomegalovirus exposure and HLA in healthy donors listed by TCRdb under 2017. The library was made by the immunoSEQ multiplex PCR assay. The multiplex PCR relied on a mix of 60 forward primers for TCR Vbeta segments and 13 reverse primers for TCR Jbeta segments. TCRdb mirrors the immuneACCESS table, restricted to in-frame sequences. Some clones are absent from its copies; in checked studies, under half trace to an unresolved V gene, and the reason for the others is unknown. For this sample the table gives some 200,000 clones, of which almost 70% were detected only once. The top ten clonotypes cover about 3% of the sample. The sequenced sample was PBMCs. The origin of the receptors is a man aged 40-50 years in good health and CMV-seropositive.

The chain carries TRBV7-9 and TRBJ2-1; TRBD2 is a possible D gene (6 bases). The V and J ends lost 1 base and 4 bases respectively, with 11 bases between them. Germline V gives CDR1 SEHNR, CDR2 FQNEAQ (reference sequence). This CDR3 spans 15 amino acids. CDR3 DNA: TGTGCCAGCAGCTTAGTACGGGGGTGGTACAATGAGCAGTTCTTC. It translates to CASSLVRGWYNEQFF.

V usage is TRBV7-2 and J usage is TRBJ2-5, with D possibly matching TRBD1 (5 bases). This CDR3 spans 11 amino acids. Germline loops: CDR1 SGHTA, CDR2 FQGNSA. V was pared by 6 bases and J by 7 bases, with 9 bases between. The CDR3 DNA follows: TGTGCCAGCAGGCAAGGGGTGACCCAGTACTTC. Residues: CASRQGVTQYF.

The rearrangement links TRBV27 to TRBJ1-6; D possibly corresponds to TRBD1 (5 bases). Germline V lookup: CDR1 MNHEY, CDR2 SMNVEV (reference sequence). V was cut by 5 bases and J by 0 bases, with 14 bases left in between. The CDR3 is 17 residues long. This chain's CDR3 is CASSLDILSSYNSPLHF. CDR3 sequence (DNA): TGTGCCAGCAGTCTGGACATCCTGAGCTCCTATAATTCACCCCTCCACTTT.

For this clone: One end of the junction fails to match germline, which may point to a read error. The chain has TRBV7-9 and TRBJ1-4; D unclear. The CDR3 runs 14 residues. CDR1 and CDR2 from the germline V gene are SEHNR and FQNEAQ (reference sequence). This CDR3 is CASSPKATNETLFF. CDR3 in DNA: TGTGCCAGCAGCCCCAAAGCAACTAATGAAACACTGTTTTTT.

The J gene is TRBJ2-5, the V gene TRBV10-3, with 10 positions matching TRBD1. The J call may not be correct, given that the DNA end is closer to TRBJ2-7. CDR1 and CDR2 (germline): ENHRY, SYGVKD. The length of the CDR3 is 16 residues. The CDR3 is CATSPGQGRVTYEQYF. CDR3 nucleotides: TGTGCCACCTCACCGGGACAGGGGAGGGTAACCTACGAGCAGTACTTC.

The chain carries TRBV19 and TRBJ1-6, with 7 bases aligning to TRBD1. The CDR3 loop spans 12 amino acids. V was pared by 6 bases and J by 14 bases, with 7 bases of the junction left unmatched. Germline-derived CDR1 and CDR2 are LNHDA and SQIVND (reference sequence). As DNA, the CDR3 is TGTGCCAGTAGCTCGACAGGGCTCACCCTCCACTTT. Translating it yields CASSSTGLTLHF. The full variable domain, its missing parts supplied by reference TRBV19 and TRBJ1-6, is DGGITQSPKYLFRKEGQNVTLSCEQNLNHDAMYWYRQDPGQGLRLIYYSQIVNDFQKGDIAEGYSVSREKKESFPLTVTSAQKNPTAFYLCASSSTGLTLHFGNGTRLTVT.

The V and J genes are TRBV19 and TRBJ1-2; D may be TRBD1 (5 bases). V was shortened by 5 bases and J by 2 bases, with 6 bases between the two germline ends. CDR3 length: 12 residues. Germline CDR1 reads LNHDA; CDR2 reads SQIVND (reference sequence). The CDR3 reads CASSRQNYGYTF. CDR3 nucleotide sequence: TGTGCCAGTAGTCGACAGAACTATGGCTACACCTTC. The full variable domain, completed using reference TRBV19 and TRBJ1-2, is DGGITQSPKYLFRKEGQNVTLSCEQNLNHDAMYWYRQDPGQGLRLIYYSQIVNDFQKGDIAEGYSVSREKKESFPLTVTSAQKNPTAFYLCASSRQNYGYTFGSGTRLTVV.

The chain uses TRBV19 and TRBJ1-1, with TRBD1 matching 7 bases. The CDR3 is 15 residues long. Germline values: CDR1 LNHDA, CDR2 SQIVND (reference sequence). V dropped 5 bases and J dropped 3; count of bases not matched to a gene: 9. CDR3 in DNA: TGTGCCAGTAGTGAAGGGGGCTCTGGGTACACTGAAGCTTTCTTT. It encodes CASSEGGSGYTEAFF. The full variable domain, its missing parts supplied by reference TRBV19 and TRBJ1-1, is DGGITQSPKYLFRKEGQNVTLSCEQNLNHDAMYWYRQDPGQGLRLIYYSQIVNDFQKGDIAEGYSVSREKKESFPLTVTSAQKNPTAFYLCASSEGGSGYTEAFFGQGTRLTVV.